These 6 T cell receptor beta chains came from one sample sequenced in a study of multiple sclerosis patients with progressive multifocal leukoencephalopathy. Profiling relied on immunoSEQ multiplex PCR, and the TCRdb table lists in-frame clones only, not all of them. The sample has approximately 27,000 clones, about 85% seen once. Time point in this sample: time of PML onset. Here the sequenced sample was PBMCs, taken from a patient treated with natalizumab. These receptors all stem from a woman in her 30s with progressive multifocal leukoencephalopathy.

The V call is TRBV5-4, the J call TRBJ2-7; D possibly matches TRBD1 or TRBD2 (7 bases each). Trimming removed 3 bases at V and 6 bases at J, with 22 bases between. The CDR3 spans 16 residues. Germline V CDR1 and CDR2: SGHNT, YYREEE (reference sequence). CDR3 protein: CASSYGTHPGGGEQYF. The CDR3 region has the DNA TGTGCCAGCAGCTACGGGACCCACCCAGGGGGGGGCGAGCAGTACTTC. The complete variable domain, with remaining parts taken from reference TRBV5-4 and TRBJ2-7, reads ETGVTQSPTHLIKTRGQQVTLRCSSQSGHNTVSWYQQALGQGPQFIFQYYREEENGRGNFPPRFSGLQFPNYSSELNVNALELDDSALYLCASSYGTHPGGGEQYFGPGTRLTVT.

This CDR3 reads CASSSTDVPFSDYGYTF. CDR3 DNA: TGTGCCAGCAGCTCGACGGACGTTCCTTTTTCGGACTATGGCTACACCTTC. The chain joins TRBV9 to TRBJ1-2; D is undetermined. Germline assignment: CDR1 SGDLS and CDR2 YYNGEE. This CDR3 has 17 residues. Trimming pared 4 bases from V and 3 bases from J, leaving 22 bases between.

The V call is TRBV7-9, the J call TRBJ2-4; D is perhaps TRBD2 (5 bases). The V gene lost 2 bases and the J gene lost 1 base, with 12 bases spanning the gap. The CDR3 has 16 residues. Germline CDR1 is SEHNR and CDR2 is FQNEAQ (reference sequence). The CDR3: CASSLSTGFAKNIQYF. For the CDR3, the DNA is TGTGCCAGCAGCTTAAGTACGGGGTTTGCCAAAAACATTCAGTACTTC.

The rearrangement uses TRBV14 and TRBJ2-1, with D perhaps given as TRBD1 or TRBD2 (6 bases each). Trimming left V 0 bases short and J 10 bases short, with 16 bases between. In germline, CDR1 is SGHDN, CDR2 FVKESK. This CDR3 contains 15 residues. The CDR3 nucleotides are TGTGCCAGCAGCCAAGACAACCGAGGGGGGTGGGAGCAGTTCTTC. Translating it yields CASSQDNRGGWEQFF.

The V and J genes are TRBV7-2 and TRBJ2-3; D unclear. Germline V gene sequence: CDR1 SGHTA, CDR2 FQGNSA. This CDR3 region has 14 residues. The V gene lost 3 bases and the J gene lost 4 bases, with 11 bases spanning the gap. The CDR3 loop is CASSLRTGPDTQYF. For the CDR3, the DNA is TGTGCCAGCAGCTTGAGGACCGGCCCAGATACGCAGTATTTT.

A remark on this clone: One end of the junction is discordant with germline, which a read error may explain. This rearrangement joins TRBV5-3 to TRBJ2-7; no clear D. TRBV5-3 is identified as an open reading frame with a role that is uncertain. CDR3 length: 14 amino acids. CDR3 DNA: TGTGCCAGAACCTTGAGGACGTGGGACTACGAGCAGTACTTC. As protein: CARTLRTWDYEQYF.